One sample yielded the 30 T cell receptor beta chains listed below, sequenced in a study of spatial heterogeneity in lung cancer. In TCRdb, the 5' RACE reads were re-called with MiXCR into one record per CDR3 protein. The table records roughly 10,000 distinct CDR3 sequences, less than 30% of them present only once. The time point was: blood at routine non-recurrence follow-up after resection. The sequencing here drew on PBMCs, taken at follow-up. The source of these receptors is a female donor with early-stage non-small cell lung cancer.

The CDR3 here is CASSSTSEKLFF. For the CDR3, the DNA is TGTGCCAGCAGCTCAACAAGTGAAAAACTGTTTTTT. V is TRBV7-2 and J is TRBJ1-4, with D unclear. CDR1 and CDR2 (germline): SGHTA, FQGNSA. The germline V and J ends were trimmed by 4 bases and 7 bases, with 7 bases remaining between them. This CDR3 region has 12 residues.

V and J are TRBV5-1 and TRBJ2-7, with a tentative D call TRBD2 (5 bases). CDR1 SGHRS and CDR2 YFSETQ come from the germline V gene. The CDR3 is 14 amino acids. Trimming stripped 4 bases from V and 3 bases from J, with 14 bases between. CDR3 sequence: CASSITGINYEQYF. The CDR3 nucleotides are TGCGCCAGCAGCATCACCGGGATAAACTACGAGCAGTACTTC. The complete variable domain, with remaining parts taken from reference TRBV5-1 and TRBJ2-7, reads KAGVTQTPRYLIKTRGQQVTLSCSPISGHRSVSWYQQTPGQGLQFLFEYFSETQRNKGNFPGRFSGRQFSNSRSEMNVSTLELGDSALYLCASSITGINYEQYFGPGTRLTVT.

This clonotype ranks as medium-sized. The chain has TRBV9 and TRBJ2-3; the match to TRBD2 covers 7 bases. V shed 2 bases, J shed 0 bases, and the junction held 3 bases outside the gene matches. CDR1 and CDR2 (germline): SGDLS, YYNGEE. The CDR3 is made up of 15 amino acids. CDR3 in DNA: TGTGCCAGCAGCGTCGGCGGGGGAAGCACAGATACGCAGTATTTT. Protein sequence: CASSVGGGSTDTQYF.

This clonotype has a handful of counts. The genes are TRBV7-9 and TRBJ2-1; 14 positions agree with TRBD2. Germline assignment: CDR1 SEHNR and CDR2 FQNEAQ (reference sequence). After removal of 0 bases from V and 0 bases from J, the junction contained 4 bases not matched to a gene. The CDR3 is made up of 19 amino acids. Written as DNA, the CDR3 is TGTGCCAGCAGCTTAGCTGGGACTAGCGGGAGTGGCTCCTACAATGAGCAGTTCTTC. Its protein product is CASSLAGTSGSGSYNEQFF.

By sample fraction, this clonotype is medium-sized. This rearrangement joins TRBV6-2 or TRBV6-3 to TRBJ2-3; D ambiguous. CDR1 MNHEY and CDR2 SVGEGT come from the germline V gene. V lost 8 bases and J 4 bases, leaving 10 bases between the germline ends. This CDR3 is 12 amino acids long. The CDR3 reads CASSPYADTQYF. CDR3 bases: TGTGCCAGCTCGCCGTACGCAGATACGCAGTATTTT.

V usage is TRBV29-1 and J usage is TRBJ1-1; tentatively, D is TRBD1 (6 bases). Trimming took 7 bases from V and 0 from J, leaving 12 bases between them. This CDR3 has 13 residues. The germline V gene has CDR1 SQVTM and CDR2 ANQGSEA. CDR3 coding DNA: TGCAGCGCGACCCGGGACATGAACACTGAAGCTTTCTTT. It yields the protein CSATRDMNTEAFF.

The gene calls are TRBV18 and TRBJ1-1; 7 bases are a match to TRBD1. The trim removed 2 bases at V and 1 base at J, leaving 4 bases unmatched. The CDR3 contains 15 residues. CDR1 is KGHSH and CDR2 is LQKENI in the germline V gene. The CDR3 DNA sequence: TGTGCCAGCTCACCATCCCGGGACAGGAACACTGAAGCTTTCTTT. Translated, it gives CASSPSRDRNTEAFF.

This clonotype has a handful of counts. The genes are TRBV7-3 and TRBJ2-1; D is unclear. Germline loops: CDR1 SGHTA, CDR2 FQGTGA. CDR3 length equals 11 residues. V lost 6 bases and J lost 7, with 7 bases in between. CDR3 protein: CASRDLNEQFF. The CDR3 DNA is TGTGCCAGCAGGGATTTGAATGAGCAGTTCTTC.

This clonotype is deemed medium-sized. CDR3 amino acids: CASSQDPTGATDEQYF. CDR3 coding DNA: TGTGCCAGCAGCCAAGATCCGACAGGGGCGACGGACGAGCAGTACTTC. This chain joins TRBV7-9 and TRBJ2-7, with 8 bases aligning to TRBD1. The germline CDR1 and CDR2 sequences are SEHNR and FQNEAQ (reference sequence). Germline trimming cut 5 bases from V and 5 bases from J; bases unmatched to any gene: 14. This CDR3 comprises 16 residues.

The J gene is TRBJ2-2, the V gene TRBV10-3; weak D call: TRBD2 (5 bases). Germline loops: CDR1 ENHRY, CDR2 SYGVKD. With 5 bases removed from V and 2 bases from J, the gap between germline ends came to 15 bases. This CDR3 comprises 16 residues. Here the CDR3 DNA reads TGTGCCATCAGTCGCAGGCCCGGGATCAACACCGGGGAGCTGTTTTTT. It yields the protein CAISRRPGINTGELFF.

There are a few counts of this clonotype. The chain links TRBV6-1 to TRBJ1-6, with D uncertain. CDR3 length: 13 amino acids. In germline, CDR1 is MNHNS, CDR2 SASEGT. V was trimmed by 7 bases and J by 8 bases, leaving 12 bases between them. CDR3 sequence reads: CASISSLYSPLHF. In nucleotides, the CDR3 is TGTGCCAGCATCAGCTCCCTATATTCACCCCTCCACTTT.

The rearrangement joins TRBV3-1 to TRBJ2-3; D call uncertain. Trimming stripped 0 bases from V and 0 bases from J, with 13 bases between. The CDR3 sequence is 17 residues long. Germline loops: CDR1 LGHDT, CDR2 YNNKEL (reference sequence). CDR3 DNA: TGTGCCAGCAGCCAAGACCTGACGGACGCTAGCACAGATACGCAGTATTTT. Protein sequence: CASSQDLTDASTDTQYF.

The chain uses TRBV7-2 and TRBJ1-3; D call uncertain. The CDR3 is 15 residues long. V was cut by 5 bases and J by 2 bases, with 13 bases left in between. Germline CDR1 is SGHTA and CDR2 is FQGNSA. The CDR3 DNA reads as TGTGCCAGCAGCATAGACCAGACCCCTGGAAACACCATATATTTT. It specifies CASSIDQTPGNTIYF.

This sequence joins TRBV27 and TRBJ2-1; either TRBD1 or TRBD2 may supply D (5 bases each). The V and J ends lost 2 bases and 6 bases respectively, with 14 bases between them. The CDR3 extends over 15 amino acids. Germline V gene sequence: CDR1 MNHEY, CDR2 SMNVEV (reference sequence). The CDR3 is CASSLMGVVVNEQFF. CDR3 coding DNA: TGTGCCAGCAGTTTAATGGGGGTAGTAGTCAATGAGCAGTTCTTC.

This chain joins TRBV12-3 or TRBV12-4 and TRBJ1-1; D perhaps matches TRBD1 (6 bases). Trimming left V 3 bases short and J 3 bases short, with 14 bases between. The CDR3 extends over 15 amino acids. This chain's CDR3 is CASSLYGGLDTEAFF. In DNA form, the CDR3 reads TGTGCCAGCAGTTTGTACGGGGGGCTTGACACTGAAGCTTTCTTT.

This clonotype was observed a few times. This chain connects TRBV7-2 to TRBJ2-3; 8 bases align to TRBD2. The CDR3 contains 16 residues. Germline CDR1 reads SGHTA; CDR2 reads FQGNSA. The V and J ends lost 4 bases and 4 bases, in that order; junction bases with no gene match: 10. CDR3 nucleotide sequence: TGTGCCAGCAGCTGGGAGGTGACGGGAGGGCCAGATACGCAGTATTTT. Translated, it gives CASSWEVTGGPDTQYF.

This clonotype showed up just a few times. V and J are TRBV27 and TRBJ2-1; 7 nucleotides line up with TRBD1. With V trimmed by 3 bases and J by 8 bases, 7 bases remained unmatched. CDR1 and CDR2 (germline): MNHEY, SMNVEV (reference sequence). This CDR3 comprises 14 residues. The CDR3 region has the DNA TGTGCCAGCAGTTTTAGACAGGGCGGAGATGAGCAGTTCTTC. Encoded protein: CASSFRQGGDEQFF.

This clonotype was seen a handful of times. The chain has TRBV7-6 and TRBJ2-3; possibly TRBD1 for D (6 bases). The V end lost 5 bases, the J end lost 3 bases, and 15 bases lay between the germline ends. There are 15 residues in the CDR3. CDR1 SGHVS and CDR2 FNYEAQ come from the germline V gene. The chain's CDR3 is CASSPRTDETDTQYF. The CDR3 DNA reads as TGTGCCAGCAGCCCCCGGACAGATGAAACAGATACGCAGTATTTT.

This clonotype appeared a few times. The chain links TRBV7-9 to TRBJ1-3, with 8 bases that match TRBD1. This CDR3 has 16 residues. V was pared by 5 bases and J by 3 bases, with 9 bases of the junction left unmatched. Germline CDR1 reads SEHNR; CDR2 reads FQNEAQ (reference sequence). The CDR3 bases are TGTGCCAGCAGCATCCGGGTACAGGGGGATGGAAACACCATATATTTT. This gives the protein CASSIRVQGDGNTIYF.

This clonotype was detected only a few times. The V call is TRBV28, the J call TRBJ2-5; 10 nucleotides align to TRBD2. J was trimmed by 4 bases and V by 7 bases; bases with no gene match: 9. Germline lookup yields CDR1 MDHEN and CDR2 SYDVKM. The CDR3 is made up of 15 amino acids. In nucleotides, the CDR3 is TGTGCCAGCACCCCGGGACTAGCGATCGGAGAGACCCAGTACTTC. This sequence encodes CASTPGLAIGETQYF.

This rearrangement joins TRBV11-2 to TRBJ2-7, with D maybe TRBD1 (6 bases). The V end lost 3 bases, the J end lost 5 bases, and 17 bases lay between the germline ends. CDR1 SGHAT and CDR2 FQNNGV come from the germline V gene. The CDR3 has 15 amino acids. CDR3 sequence reads: CASSFRDRSTDEQYF. The CDR3 DNA reads as TGTGCCAGCAGCTTCCGAGACAGGAGTACGGACGAGCAGTACTTC. The full variable domain, with the rest looked up from reference TRBV11-2 and TRBJ2-7, is EAGVAQSPRYKIIEKRQSVAFWCNPISGHATLYWYQQILGQGPKLLIQFQNNGVVDDSQLPKDRFSAERLKGVDSTLKIQPAKLEDSAVYLCASSFRDRSTDEQYFGPGTRLTVT.

The chain uses TRBV7-8 and TRBJ1-1; the D is unclear. Germline CDR1 reads SGHVS; CDR2 reads FQNEAQ. Trimming left V 1 base short and J 3 bases short, with 12 bases between. The CDR3 covers 15 residues. The DNA of the CDR3 is TGTGCCAGCAGCTTAGGGTGGGGAGACGACACTGAAGCTTTCTTT. Its protein is CASSLGWGDDTEAFF.

The chain links TRBV29-1 to TRBJ2-7; the D gene could be TRBD1 or TRBD2 (6 bases each). V shed 4 bases and J shed 3 bases, with 19 bases lying between them. The germline V gene encodes CDR1 SQVTM and CDR2 ANQGSEA. This CDR3 has 15 residues. As DNA, the CDR3 is TGCAGCGTTGGAGGTTTTAGCGGACAGATCTACGAGCAGTACTTC. This codes for CSVGGFSGQIYEQYF.

By share, this clonotype ranks as medium-sized. The V gene is TRBV7-6, the J gene TRBJ2-7, with a tentative D call TRBD1 (6 bases). This CDR3 region has 12 residues. V was shortened by 5 bases and J by 4 bases, with 9 bases between the two germline ends. Germline assignment: CDR1 SGHVS and CDR2 FNYEAQ. DNA of the CDR3: TGTGCCAGCAGCAAGGACAGTTACGAGCAGTACTTC. It translates to CASSKDSYEQYF.

V gene TRBV5-1 combines with J gene TRBJ2-3; 7 nucleotides line up with TRBD1. V shed 2 bases, J shed 2 bases, and the junction held 5 bases outside the gene matches. This CDR3 is 15 amino acids long. The germline gives CDR1 SGHRS, CDR2 YFSETQ. The CDR3 nucleotides read TGCGCCAGCAGCTTACAGGGACAGTTCACAGATACGCAGTATTTT. This sequence encodes CASSLQGQFTDTQYF.

This clonotype has just a few counts. V usage is TRBV7-8 and J usage is TRBJ2-3; no firm D call. Germline CDR1 SGHVS, CDR2 FQNEAQ. This CDR3 is built from 16 residues. The germline V and J ends were trimmed by 0 bases and 2 bases, with 12 bases remaining between them. CDR3 sequence: CASSLAYITNTDTQYF. For the CDR3, the DNA is TGTGCCAGCAGCTTAGCATACATCACCAACACAGATACGCAGTATTTT.

J is TRBJ2-1 and V is TRBV24-1; perhaps TRBD2 as D (5 bases). V dropped 3 bases and J dropped 6 bases, with 11 bases sitting between them. The germline V gene encodes CDR1 KGHDR and CDR2 SFDVKD. The CDR3 extends over 14 amino acids. The CDR3 reads CATSDPPRGNEQFF. The CDR3 coding sequence is TGTGCCACCAGTGATCCCCCACGGGGCAATGAGCAGTTCTTC.

This clonotype counts as medium-sized (0.01 to 0.1%). The rearrangement links TRBV19 to TRBJ2-6, with D uncertain. CDR1 is LNHDA and CDR2 is SQIVND in the germline V gene (reference sequence). The CDR3 runs to 14 residues. Trimming removed 8 bases at V and 0 bases at J, with 8 bases between. This CDR3 is CASATVSGANVLTF. CDR3 nucleotide sequence: TGTGCCAGTGCGACGGTCTCTGGGGCCAACGTCCTGACTTTC.

Relative to its sample, this clonotype is medium-sized. The chain has TRBV29-1 and TRBJ2-6; D is unresolved. The germline gives CDR1 SQVTM, CDR2 ANQGSEA. The CDR3 consists of 15 residues. Trimming removed 4 bases at V and 0 bases at J, with 10 bases between. The CDR3 coding sequence is TGCAGCGTTGGAAGAGGAAGCTCTGGGGCCAACGTCCTGACTTTC. Protein sequence: CSVGRGSSGANVLTF.

This clonotype has just a few counts. The chain uses TRBV27 and TRBJ2-3, with 11 bases lining up with TRBD2. The CDR3 extends over 16 amino acids. Germline lookup yields CDR1 MNHEY and CDR2 SMNVEV (reference sequence). After removal of 1 base from V and 1 base from J, the junction contained 1 base not matched to a gene. CDR3 residues: CASSLLLAGGTDTQYF. As DNA, the CDR3 is TGTGCCAGCAGTTTATTACTAGCGGGGGGCACAGATACGCAGTATTTT.